One and the same sample provided the 13 T cell receptor beta chains below, sequenced in a study of cytomegalovirus exposure and HLA in healthy donors. Both 60 Vbeta primers and 13 Jbeta primers went into the PCR. Data came from immunoSEQ multiplex PCR; TCRdb stores just in-frame clones and leaves some out. The table lists 110,000 or so clones, 60% to 80% of them singletons. The sample was PBMCs. These receptors were collected from a man aged 18 to 35 in good health and CMV-seropositive.

The CDR3: CASSKFGGAVVVVTDTQYF. The CDR3 nucleotides are TGTGCCAGCAGTAAATTCGGGGGGGCGGTGGTAGTTGTCACAGATACGCAGTATTTT. The J gene is TRBJ2-3, the V gene TRBV2, with 8 bases identical to TRBD2. CDR3 size: 19 residues. The trim removed 5 bases at V and 2 bases at J, leaving 18 bases unmatched. From germline, CDR1 is SNHLY and CDR2 FYNNEI.

The rearrangement joins TRBV5-1 to TRBJ2-7; 9 bases map to TRBD2. The V and J ends lost 3 bases and 6 bases, in that order; junction bases with no gene match: 4. The CDR3 runs 13 residues. Germline assignment: CDR1 SGHRS and CDR2 YFSETQ. The DNA for the CDR3 is TGCGCCAGCAGCTATAGCGGGGGTAGCGAGCAGTACGTC. Translating it yields CASSYSGGSEQYV.

DNA of the CDR3: TGTGCCAGCAGCGAGGGAGTGAACACTGAAGCTTTCTTT. As protein: CASSEGVNTEAFF. V is TRBV5-4 and J is TRBJ1-1, with unresolved D. Germline CDR1 reads SGHNT; CDR2 reads YYREEE (reference sequence). Trimming took 4 bases from V and 0 from J, leaving 7 bases between them. The CDR3 has 13 residues.

This clone came up once. This chain uses TRBV6-5 with TRBJ2-3; 8 nucleotides agree with TRBD2. The CDR3 length is 15 residues. Per germline, CDR1 MNHEY and CDR2 SVGAGI. J lost 5 bases, V lost 3 bases, and 7 bases had no gene match. CDR3 sequence: CASSYSSGGGDTQYF. The CDR3 region has the DNA TGTGCCAGCAGTTATTCGTCGGGGGGGGGAGATACGCAGTATTTT.

The V and J genes are TRBV15 and TRBJ1-4; perhaps TRBD1 as D (6 bases). There are 17 residues in the CDR3. V was clipped by 1 base and J by 4 bases, with 16 bases between them. Germline CDR1 is LNHNV and CDR2 is YYDKDF (reference sequence). CDR3 sequence reads: CATSRGPLQGNNEKLFF. CDR3 nucleotides: TGTGCCACCAGCAGAGGTCCCTTACAGGGAAATAATGAAAAACTGTTTTTT.

This clone showed up just once. The chain recombines TRBV5-4 with TRBJ2-2; TRBD2 matches 7 bases. The CDR3 sequence is 17 residues long. Germline values: CDR1 SGHNT, CDR2 YYREEE (reference sequence). The V gene end was trimmed by 3 bases and the J gene end by 6 bases; junction bases not matched to a gene: 14. DNA for the CDR3: TGTGCCAGCAGCTCTGAAGATATGCGGGGGATGGCCGGGGAGCTGTTTTTT. Its translation is CASSSEDMRGMAGELFF.

The V and J genes are TRBV28 and TRBJ1-2; 11 bases fit TRBD1. The V segment lost 0 bases and the J segment 5 bases; nucleotides outside the gene matches: 8. This CDR3 contains 17 residues. Germline CDR1 reads MDHEN; CDR2 reads SYDVKM. This CDR3 is CASSLWDRTGGNYGYTF. CDR3 DNA sequence: TGTGCCAGCAGTTTATGGGACCGGACAGGGGGCAATTATGGCTACACCTTC.

The CDR3 region has the DNA TGTGCCAGCAGGAAACAGGGATTTGGCAATCAGCCCCAGCATTTT. It is translated as CASRKQGFGNQPQHF. V and J are TRBV27 and TRBJ1-5, with D possibly being TRBD1 (6 bases). Trimming left V 6 bases short and J 2 bases short, with 14 bases between. Germline assignment: CDR1 MNHEY and CDR2 SMNVEV (reference sequence). The CDR3 sequence is 15 residues long.

CDR3 DNA sequence: TGTGCCAGCAGCCCGATAATGGGCAGGGGGAATGAAAAACTGTTTTTT. Translating gives CASSPIMGRGNEKLFF. This chain links TRBV7-8 with TRBJ1-4; 7 nucleotides agree with TRBD1. The ends lost 5 bases at V and 5 bases at J; junction bases unmatched: 11. Germline lookup yields CDR1 SGHVS and CDR2 FQNEAQ. The CDR3 runs 16 residues.

The rearrangement joins TRBV7-7 to TRBJ2-5; 7 nucleotides align to TRBD1. The CDR3 totals 15 residues. CDR1 and CDR2 from the germline V gene are SSHAT and FNYEAQ (reference sequence). Losses at the gene ends were 4 bases for V and 1 base for J; bases not matched to a gene: 6. CDR3 bases: TGTGCCAGCAGCTCCCTGACAGGGCTCCAAGAGACCCAGTACTTC. Encoded protein: CASSSLTGLQETQYF.

This clone was seen a few times. The V gene is TRBV19, the J gene TRBJ2-2, with 10 bases that match TRBD1. Unmatched junction bases numbered 7, after V lost 8 bases and J lost 7 bases. Germline V gene lookup returns CDR1 LNHDA and CDR2 SQIVND (reference sequence). This CDR3 is built from 14 residues. CDR3 nucleotides: TGTGCCAGTGTAGGACAGGGGGAAGTCGGGGAGCTGTTTTTT. It is translated as CASVGQGEVGELFF. The complete variable domain, with remaining parts taken from reference TRBV19 and TRBJ2-2, reads DGGITQSPKYLFRKEGQNVTLSCEQNLNHDAMYWYRQDPGQGLRLIYYSQIVNDFQKGDIAEGYSVSREKKESFPLTVTSAQKNPTAFYLCASVGQGEVGELFFGEGSRLTVL.

V and J are TRBV30 and TRBJ1-1; TRBD1 agrees at 7 bases. The CDR3 runs 15 residues. The V segment lost 4 bases and the J segment 2 bases; nucleotides outside the gene matches: 10. Germline CDR1 and CDR2: GTSNPN and SVGIG (reference sequence). CDR3 nucleotide sequence: TGTGCCTGGACCCCGAGGGACAGCCACAACACTGAAGCTTTCTTT. It codes for CAWTPRDSHNTEAFF.

This rearrangement joins TRBV5-1 to TRBJ1-2; the match to TRBD1 covers 12 bases. V was pared by 2 bases and J by 5 bases, with 4 bases of the junction left unmatched. The CDR3 length is 15 residues. The germline CDR1 and CDR2 sequences are SGHRS and YFSETQ. The CDR3 region has the DNA TGCGCCAGCAGCTTTGGGGACAGGGGGCGGTATGGCTACACCTTC. Translating gives CASSFGDRGRYGYTF.